This T cell receptor beta chain is drawn from a study of human T cells and chemical hapten exposure. Study-wide context: Per-sample variation in TCR yield stemmed mainly from small pooled library volume differences.

Unfractionated whole blood served as the source for total RNA extraction. V was pared by 4 bases and J by 5 bases, with 19 bases between. The germline V gene encodes CDR1 SGHTA and CDR2 FQGNSA. This CDR3 contains 16 residues. Unique molecular identifiers were affixed to discrete cDNA molecules within the library. Each CDR3 protein is one row after TCRdb ran MiXCR on the 5' RACE reads. The sample records about 81,000 distinct CDR3 sequences, approximately 15% being singletons. A few counts support this clonotype. As yet, its antigen is unknown. General observations from the study: DPC sensitization produced no change in TCRs with frequency above 1 in 1000.

The chain uses TRBV7-2 and TRBJ2-3; TRBD2 is a possible D gene (6 bases). The clonotype originates from a female donor in good health. DNA of the CDR3: TGTGCCAGCAGCTCCCCTGGAGGGGCTGGTGGAGATACGCAGTATTTT. Its protein is CASSSPGGAGGDTQYF.